This record covers a single T cell receptor (beta chain). Germline V gene sequence: CDR1 SGHRS, CDR2 YFSETQ. V trimming: 3 bases; J trimming: 4 bases; junction bases outside the gene matches: 17. The CDR3 covers 18 residues. Per the original data handling: Estimation of nucleated cell counts was performed using reference gene primer amplification. The protocol was immunoSEQ multiplex PCR, while the TCRdb copy is restricted to in-frame clones and leaves out a portion. V and J calls and clone size come straight from that table; D and trimming were deduced from the DNA. The table has roughly 200,000 clones, 87% seen once. This entry is derived from a study of blood T cell repertoires in COVID-19. Study details: Some COVID-19 samples were acute and others convalescent; all came from the United States, Italy and Spain.

Participants were placed into cohorts based on the clinical history they reported. Either two negative PCRs, clearance, or symptom resolution qualified Cohort 3 donors as recovered. Sequencing input: PBMCs or T cells enriched from blood (not recorded which). The TCR was taken from a woman aged 25-40 years who had recovered from COVID-19. The chain is built from TRBV5-1 and TRBJ1-1; 8 bases line up with TRBD1. CDR3 residues: CASSSRLTGEGRSTEAFF. The CDR3 DNA sequence: TGCGCCAGCAGCTCCCGACTGACAGGGGAGGGCAGGAGCACTGAAGCTTTCTTT.